These 2 T cell receptor beta chains were sequenced from one sample in a study of T cells in Graves' hyperthyroidism and ophthalmopathy. RNA transcripts provided the source from which TCR beta CDR3 regions were amplified. The HTBI primer set served for first-round RT-PCR of the TCR CDR3. TCRdb itself ran the multiplex PCR reads through MiXCR, one entry per CDR3 protein. Of about 570,000 distinct CDR3 sequences listed, 46% are singletons. Sequenced: peripheral blood or thyroid tissue (not recorded which). These receptors came from an adult woman with Graves' disease, either hyperthyroidism or ophthalmopathy (not recorded which).

This rearrangement joins TRBV2 to TRBJ1-5, with D tentatively TRBD1 (5 bases). Trimming shortened V by 7 bases and J by 4 bases, and 14 bases separated the two germline ends. Germline values: CDR1 SNHLY, CDR2 FYNNEI. This CDR3 contains 14 residues. CDR3 amino acids: CASKEGLWNQPQHF. In DNA, the CDR3 is TGTGCCAGCAAGGAGGGGCTGTGGAATCAGCCCCAGCATTTT.

The table lists this clonotype with many counts. The CDR3 loop reads CASSYGGRDQETQYF. DNA of the CDR3: TGTGCCAGCAGTTACGGCGGGAGGGACCAAGAGACCCAGTACTTC. The V gene is TRBV6-2 or TRBV6-3, the J gene TRBJ2-5; TRBD2 agrees at 9 bases. Germline V lookup: CDR1 MNHEY, CDR2 SVGEGT. The CDR3 is made up of 15 amino acids. Trimming cost V 2 bases and J 0 bases; bases outside gene matches: 1.